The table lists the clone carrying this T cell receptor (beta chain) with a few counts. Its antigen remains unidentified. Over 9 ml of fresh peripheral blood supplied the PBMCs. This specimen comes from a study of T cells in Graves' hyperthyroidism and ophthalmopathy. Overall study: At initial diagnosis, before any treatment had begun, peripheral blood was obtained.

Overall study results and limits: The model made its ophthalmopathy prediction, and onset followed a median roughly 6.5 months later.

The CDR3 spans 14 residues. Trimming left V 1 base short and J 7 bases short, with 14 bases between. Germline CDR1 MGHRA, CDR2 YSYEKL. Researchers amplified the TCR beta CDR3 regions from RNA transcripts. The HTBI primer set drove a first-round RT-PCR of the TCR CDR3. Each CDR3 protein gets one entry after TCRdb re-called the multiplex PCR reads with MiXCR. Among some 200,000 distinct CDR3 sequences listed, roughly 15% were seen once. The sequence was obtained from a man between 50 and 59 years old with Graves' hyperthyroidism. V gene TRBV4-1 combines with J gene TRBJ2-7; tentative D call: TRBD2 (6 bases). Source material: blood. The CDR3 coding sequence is TGCGCCAGCAGCCAAGTAGGGAGGAGGTGGGAGCAGTACTTC. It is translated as CASSQVGRRWEQYF.